Listed here are 32 T cell receptor beta chains from one sample, sequenced in a study of early T cells in non-severe SARS-CoV-2 infection. TCRdb re-analysed the 5' RACE reads in MiXCR, keeping a single row per CDR3 protein. The sample has just over 95,000 distinct CDR3 sequences; approximately 11% are singletons. The specimen was whole blood, collected at baseline. The source is an adult who was a healthcare worker with PCR-confirmed SARS-CoV-2 infection or an uninfected control (not recorded which).

This clonotype was counted at least ten times. J is TRBJ2-7 and V is TRBV19; no reliable D call. Germline-derived CDR1 and CDR2 are LNHDA and SQIVND (reference sequence). The CDR3 loop spans 14 amino acids. Trimming stripped 3 bases from V and 3 bases from J, with 12 bases between. The DNA of the CDR3 is TGTGCCAGTAGTATGAAGGGTTACCACTACGAGCAGTACTTC. Its translation is CASSMKGYHYEQYF.

This clonotype has more than one count but fewer than ten. The genes are TRBV29-1 and TRBJ1-2; TRBD1 is a possible D gene (5 bases). Germline CDR1 is SQVTM and CDR2 is ANQGSEA. This CDR3 is built from 13 residues. V lost 6 bases to trimming and J lost 6 bases, with 17 bases between them. The CDR3 region is CSVAQGFAHGYTF. DNA for the CDR3: TGCAGCGTGGCCCAGGGTTTTGCTCATGGCTACACCTTC. The variable domain in full, with the rest retrieved from reference TRBV29-1 and TRBJ1-2, is SAVISQKPSRDICQRGTSLTIQCQVDSQVTMMFWYRQQPGQSLTLIATANQGSEATYESGFVIDKFPISRPNLTFSTLTVSNMSPEDSSIYLCSVAQGFAHGYTFGSGTRLTVV.

This clonotype was detected a few times. The chain joins TRBV4-2 to TRBJ2-7; D not certain. The ends were cut back, 0 bases at V and 1 base at J, with 13 bases in the middle. This CDR3 spans 16 amino acids. Germline V gives CDR1 LGHNA, CDR2 YNFKEQ. CDR3 loop: CASSQDLSEGSYEQYF. Written as DNA, the CDR3 is TGTGCCAGCAGCCAAGATTTGAGCGAAGGGTCCTACGAGCAGTACTTC.

The chain links TRBV11-1 to TRBJ2-5, with 9 bases that match TRBD2. Germline V gives CDR1 SGHAT, CDR2 FQDESV (reference sequence). Unmatched junction bases numbered 5, after V lost 5 bases and J lost 4 bases. This CDR3 is built from 14 residues. CDR3 in amino acids: CASSPREGIETQYF. The CDR3 DNA reads as TGTGCCAGCAGCCCGCGGGAGGGCATAGAGACCCAGTACTTC.

CDR3 sequence: CAWSREGQSPLHF. The CDR3 nucleotides are TGTGCCTGGAGTAGGGAGGGCCAATCACCCCTCCACTTT. The chain couples TRBV30 to TRBJ1-6; D gene uncertain. Per the germline V gene, CDR1 is GTSNPN and CDR2 is SVGIG (reference sequence). Trimming removed 2 bases at V and 10 bases at J, with 12 bases between. The CDR3 runs 13 residues.

The CDR3 region has the DNA TGTGCCAGCGCCCCCACTAGCGGGGTCCACAATGAGCAGTTCTTC. The encoded protein is CASAPTSGVHNEQFF. The chain links TRBV2 to TRBJ2-1; 10 bases are a match to TRBD2. The CDR3 runs to 15 residues. The V and J ends lost 8 bases and 5 bases, in that order; junction bases with no gene match: 9. CDR1 SNHLY and CDR2 FYNNEI come from the germline V gene.

The chain has TRBV5-5 and TRBJ2-3, with a possible D match to TRBD2 (6 bases). The CDR3 is 15 amino acids. Germline CDR1 reads SGHKS; CDR2 reads YYEKEE (reference sequence). The V gene lost 0 bases and the J gene lost 0 bases, with 8 bases spanning the gap. CDR3 sequence reads: CASSLGLGSTDTQYF. The CDR3 DNA is TGTGCCAGCAGCTTGGGACTAGGGAGCACAGATACGCAGTATTTT. The variable domain in full, completed from reference TRBV5-5 and TRBJ2-3, reads DAGVTQSPTHLIKTRGQQVTLRCSPISGHKSVSWYQQVLGQGPQFIFQYYEKEERGRGNFPDRFSARQFPNYSSELNVNALLLGDSALYLCASSLGLGSTDTQYFGPGTRLTVL.

This clonotype was recorded a few times. The chain links TRBV5-5 to TRBJ1-4; 7 bases fit TRBD1. There are 14 residues in the CDR3. J lost 5 bases, V lost 2 bases, and 3 bases had no gene match. Germline V gene sequence: CDR1 SGHKS, CDR2 YYEKEE (reference sequence). The CDR3 sequence is CASSFNRGNEKLFF. The CDR3, as DNA: TGTGCCAGCAGCTTCAACAGGGGAAATGAAAAACTGTTTTTT.

This clonotype was picked up a small number of times. V and J are TRBV4-3 and TRBJ2-4; TRBD1 or TRBD2 may be the D gene (5 bases each). The CDR3 length is 19 residues. V was pared by 0 bases and J by 0 bases, with 18 bases between. The germline CDR1 and CDR2 sequences are LGHNA and YSLEER. The DNA for the CDR3 is TGCGCCAGCAGCCAAGACCCGGGACGGAAAGCTCTAGCCAAAAACATTCAGTACTTC. Translating gives CASSQDPGRKALAKNIQYF.

The CDR3 sequence is CSAASGRGNEQFF. In DNA, the CDR3 is TGCAGCGCTGCTAGCGGGAGGGGTAATGAGCAGTTCTTC. The chain recombines TRBV29-1 with TRBJ2-1; 12 bases match TRBD2. With 7 bases clipped from V and 7 bases from J, the junction kept 5 bases outside the gene matches. Germline CDR1 is SQVTM and CDR2 is ANQGSEA. The CDR3 loop spans 13 amino acids.

V usage is TRBV20-1 and J usage is TRBJ2-2, with a tentative D call TRBD1 (6 bases). The CDR3 loop spans 14 amino acids. The V and J ends lost 4 bases and 6 bases respectively, with 15 bases between them. Per germline, CDR1 DFQATT and CDR2 SNEGSKA (reference sequence). CDR3 protein: CSATEDSGAGELFF. CDR3 coding DNA: TGCAGTGCTACCGAGGACAGTGGCGCCGGGGAGCTGTTTTTT.

This clonotype was observed a few times. This chain uses TRBV11-1 with TRBJ2-3; no definite D call. V lost 3 bases and J 5 bases, leaving 6 bases between the germline ends. CDR3 length: 12 residues. Germline V gene data show CDR1 as SGHAT and CDR2 as FQDESV (reference sequence). CDR3 sequence reads: CASSFREDTQYF. CDR3 bases: TGTGCCAGCAGCTTCAGAGAAGATACGCAGTATTTT.

The chain carries TRBV7-2 and TRBJ1-1; D not resolved. CDR1 is SGHTA and CDR2 is FQGNSA in the germline V gene. Trimming took off 1 base at V and 4 bases at J, with 13 bases between the two ends. The CDR3 covers 15 residues. The CDR3 region is CASSLGPTGGTEAFF. The CDR3 DNA reads TGTGCCAGCAGCTTAGGTCCGACGGGCGGCACTGAAGCTTTCTTT.

This clonotype appeared a few times. The V call is TRBV20-1, the J call TRBJ2-7, with TRBD1 matching over 12 bases. CDR3 size: 15 residues. CDR1 DFQATT and CDR2 SNEGSKA come from the germline V gene (reference sequence). V trimming: 1 base; J trimming: 5 bases; junction bases outside the gene matches: 6. The CDR3 spells CSARVYGTGGNEQYF. The DNA of the CDR3 is TGCAGTGCTAGAGTCTACGGGACAGGGGGCAACGAGCAGTACTTC.

The rearrangement joins TRBV10-3 to TRBJ1-1, with a possible D match to TRBD1 (6 bases). The length of the CDR3 is 17 residues. Deletions cut 6 bases from V and 1 base from J, with 21 bases between. Germline CDR1 ENHRY, CDR2 SYGVKD. The CDR3 nucleotides are TGTGCCATCAGGGCCCTAGGGGGGGGCGAGGAGAACACTGAAGCTTTCTTT. It is translated as CAIRALGGGEENTEAFF.

In its sample, this clonotype was seen many times. The chain recombines TRBV20-1 with TRBJ2-7, with D possibly being TRBD2 (5 bases). The CDR3 is made up of 13 amino acids. Trimming left V 1 base short and J 3 bases short, with 10 bases between. Germline CDR1 is DFQATT and CDR2 is SNEGSKA (reference sequence). The DNA of the CDR3 is TGCAGTGCTAGAGCAAGCGGTGGCTACGAGCAGTACTTC. Its translation is CSARASGGYEQYF.

This clonotype was counted a few times. The gene calls are TRBV11-2 and TRBJ2-7; TRBD1 or TRBD2 may be the D gene (7 bases each). CDR3 length: 15 residues. From germline, CDR1 is SGHAT and CDR2 FQNNGV. V was pared by 4 bases and J by 9 bases, with 22 bases between. The CDR3 region is CASSSPGGGVETQYF. For the CDR3, the DNA is TGTGCCAGCAGCTCCCCAGGGGGGGGAGTCGAGACGCAGTACTTC. The whole variable domain, remainder taken from reference TRBV11-2 and TRBJ2-7, is EAGVAQSPRYKIIEKRQSVAFWCNPISGHATLYWYQQILGQGPKLLIQFQNNGVVDDSQLPKDRFSAERLKGVDSTLKIQPAKLEDSAVYLCASSSPGGGVETQYFGPGTRLTVT.

There are a few counts of this clonotype. CDR3 nucleotide sequence: TGTGCCAGCAGCTCCCAGGGAAGAGTCTTGAACACTGAAGCTTTCTTT. This translates into CASSSQGRVLNTEAFF. This chain joins TRBV11-2 and TRBJ1-1, with D maybe TRBD1 (5 bases). Per the germline V gene, CDR1 is SGHAT and CDR2 is FQNNGV. V shed 4 bases and J shed 0 bases, with 15 bases lying between them. This CDR3 is 16 amino acids long.

The chain employs TRBV23-1 and TRBJ2-6; 7 nucleotides line up with TRBD2. TRBV23-1 is treated as an ORF (open reading frame) with a function not yet certain. V trimming: 11 bases; J trimming: 4 bases; junction bases outside the gene matches: 14. This CDR3 comprises 16 residues. This CDR3 reads CAPQRVREAGANVLTF. Written as DNA, the CDR3 is TGCGCCCCCCAAAGGGTTCGGGAGGCCGGGGCCAACGTCCTGACTTTC.

This clonotype was seen a few times. The chain joins TRBV12-5 to TRBJ2-7; D is unresolved. V was pared by 6 bases and J by 1 base, with 13 bases between. The CDR3 contains 14 residues. The germline V gene has CDR1 LGHNT and CDR2 FRNRAP. CDR3 nucleotides: TGTGCTAGTGGCCCCTTTAGACGATCCTACGAGCAGTACTTC. It is translated as CASGPFRRSYEQYF.

Ten or more counts support this clonotype. The chain joins TRBV13 to TRBJ2-5; D gene ambiguous. CDR1 and CDR2 (germline): PRHDT, FYEKMQ (reference sequence). V was shortened by 4 bases and J by 1 base, with 7 bases between the two germline ends. The CDR3 extends over 13 amino acids. CDR3 nucleotides: TGTGCCAGCAGCTCCCGCCGCCAAGAGACCCAGTACTTC. Protein sequence: CASSSRRQETQYF.

This clonotype was found a few times. The rearrangement links TRBV20-1 to TRBJ2-2; D gene ambiguous. Trimming removed 3 bases at V and 6 bases at J, with 20 bases between. This CDR3 is built from 16 residues. CDR1 and CDR2 from the germline V gene are DFQATT and SNEGSKA (reference sequence). This chain's CDR3 is CSASVRGGPVPGELFF. The CDR3 DNA reads TGCAGTGCTAGTGTACGCGGCGGTCCCGTCCCCGGGGAGCTGTTTTTT.

This clonotype was counted between two and nine times. The CDR3: CASSFRGQSYGYTF. The CDR3 DNA reads TGTGCCAGCAGCTTCAGGGGGCAAAGCTATGGCTACACCTTC. The V gene is TRBV7-8, the J gene TRBJ1-2; 8 bases are a match to TRBD1. CDR3 length: 14 residues. Trimming cost V 3 bases and J 4 bases; bases outside gene matches: 4. Germline V gives CDR1 SGHVS, CDR2 FQNEAQ.

The chain employs TRBV28 and TRBJ2-5, with 8 bases fitting TRBD1. Trimming cost V 7 bases and J 1 base; bases outside gene matches: 8. The germline V gene encodes CDR1 MDHEN and CDR2 SYDVKM. This CDR3 comprises 15 residues. CDR3 in amino acids: CASNLDRELQETQYF. DNA for the CDR3: TGTGCCAGCAACTTGGACAGGGAACTCCAAGAGACCCAGTACTTC.

This clonotype occurred a few times. The chain combines TRBV11-3 with TRBJ2-1; TRBD2 matches 12 bases. The trim removed 6 bases at V and 9 bases at J, leaving 9 bases unmatched. Germline CDR1 SGHNT, CDR2 YENEEA. The CDR3 has 15 residues. CDR3 nucleotide sequence: TGTGCCAGCAGTCGAAGGACTAGCGGGGCCCCTGAGCAGTTCTTC. Amino acid sequence: CASSRRTSGAPEQFF. The full variable domain, in which reference TRBV11-3 and TRBJ2-1 provide the parts outside the CDR3, is EAGVVQSPRYKIIEKKQPVAFWCNPISGHNTLYWYLQNLGQGPELLIRYENEEAVDDSQLPKDRFSAERLKGVDSTLKIQPAELGDSAVYLCASSRRTSGAPEQFFGPGTRLTVL.

This clonotype has a count of ten or more. The V and J genes are TRBV6-2 or TRBV6-3 and TRBJ2-4; D uncertain. CDR3 size: 15 residues. The V end lost 5 bases, the J end lost 0 bases, and 11 bases lay between the germline ends. The germline gives CDR1 MNHEY, CDR2 SVGEGT. CDR3 region: CASSPLVLAKNIQYF. CDR3 in DNA: TGTGCCAGCAGTCCGTTGGTACTAGCCAAAAACATTCAGTACTTC.

This clonotype appeared many times. V and J are TRBV29-1 and TRBJ2-1; 9 bases map to TRBD1. CDR1 and CDR2 (germline): SQVTM, ANQGSEA. The trim removed 5 bases at V and 5 bases at J, leaving 10 bases unmatched. This CDR3 has 15 amino acids. CDR3 protein: CSVLPGQGRDNEQFF. CDR3 nucleotides: TGCAGCGTTCTCCCAGGACAGGGGAGGGACAATGAGCAGTTCTTC.

This clonotype has a count of ten or more. This rearrangement joins TRBV29-1 to TRBJ2-5, with D maybe TRBD2 (6 bases). This CDR3 is built from 12 residues. V was shortened by 7 bases and J by 5 bases, with 14 bases between the two germline ends. Per the germline V gene, CDR1 is SQVTM and CDR2 is ANQGSEA. The CDR3 here is CSGSRGEETQYF. For the CDR3, the DNA is TGCAGCGGGTCGCGGGGAGAGGAGACCCAGTACTTC.

The genes are TRBV10-1 and TRBJ1-2, with no clear D. CDR1 WNHNN and CDR2 SYGVQD come from the germline V gene (reference sequence). The V end was cut by 0 bases, the J end by 8 bases, with 10 bases between. The CDR3 consists of 13 residues. In nucleotides, the CDR3 is TGCGCCAGCAGTGAGTCGGACCAGAGGGGCTACACCTTC. Protein sequence: CASSESDQRGYTF.

This rearrangement joins TRBV20-1 to TRBJ2-1; 7 bases are shared with TRBD2. There are 21 residues in the CDR3. CDR1 and CDR2 (germline): DFQATT, SNEGSKA (reference sequence). The CDR3 sequence: CRAQTGRRERGPGSSYNEQFF. CDR3 DNA sequence: TGCAGAGCCCAGACCGGCCGAAGAGAGCGGGGCCCGGGGAGCTCCTACAATGAGCAGTTCTTC.

The chain is built from TRBV7-9 and TRBJ2-1, with no clear D. The CDR3 has 14 residues. Trimming removed 5 bases at V and 9 bases at J, with 17 bases between. In germline, CDR1 is SEHNR, CDR2 FQNEAQ (reference sequence). DNA for the CDR3: TGTGCCAGCAGCCTTAGCCTGTTGGCTTCTGAGCAGTTCTTC. Protein product: CASSLSLLASEQFF.

This clonotype was counted between two and nine times. J is TRBJ2-2 and V is TRBV24-1; no clear D. V was clipped by 6 bases and J by 6 bases, with 10 bases between them. The CDR3 extends over 13 amino acids. Germline-derived CDR1 and CDR2 are KGHDR and SFDVKD. The chain's CDR3 is CATSHPSSGELFF. As DNA, the CDR3 is TGTGCCACCAGTCACCCGTCCTCCGGGGAGCTGTTTTTT.